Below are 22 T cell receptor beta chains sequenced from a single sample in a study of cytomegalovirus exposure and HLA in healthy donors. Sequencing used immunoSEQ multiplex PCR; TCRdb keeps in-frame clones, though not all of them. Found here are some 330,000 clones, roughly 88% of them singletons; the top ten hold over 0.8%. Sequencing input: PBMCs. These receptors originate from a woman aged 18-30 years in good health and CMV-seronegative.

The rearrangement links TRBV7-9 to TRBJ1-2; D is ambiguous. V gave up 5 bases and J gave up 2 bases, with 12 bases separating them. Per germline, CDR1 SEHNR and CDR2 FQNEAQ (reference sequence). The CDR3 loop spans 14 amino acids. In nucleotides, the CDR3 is TGTGCCAGCAGCCCCCGAGGTGGGAACTATGGCTACACCTTC. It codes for CASSPRGGNYGYTF.

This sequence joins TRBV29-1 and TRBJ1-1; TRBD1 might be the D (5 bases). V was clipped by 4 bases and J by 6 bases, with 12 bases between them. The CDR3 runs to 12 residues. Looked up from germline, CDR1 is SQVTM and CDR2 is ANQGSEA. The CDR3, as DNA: TGCAGCGTTGTTGGCCAGGGCCCTGAAGCTTTCTTT. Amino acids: CSVVGQGPEAFF.

In DNA form, the CDR3 reads TGCAGTCATATCAGGCCGTCAAACACAGATACGCAGTATTTT. Amino acid sequence: CSHIRPSNTDTQYF. This chain joins TRBV29-1 and TRBJ2-3, with D hard to call. The CDR3 loop spans 14 amino acids. The germline gives CDR1 SQVTM, CDR2 ANQGSEA.

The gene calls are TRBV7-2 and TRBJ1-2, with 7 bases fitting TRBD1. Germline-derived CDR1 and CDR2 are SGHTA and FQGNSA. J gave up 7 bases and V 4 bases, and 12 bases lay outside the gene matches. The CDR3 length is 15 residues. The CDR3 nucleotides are TGTGCCAGCAGCTCGCTCCGACAGGGTGGAGGTGGCTACACCTTC. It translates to CASSSLRQGGGGYTF.

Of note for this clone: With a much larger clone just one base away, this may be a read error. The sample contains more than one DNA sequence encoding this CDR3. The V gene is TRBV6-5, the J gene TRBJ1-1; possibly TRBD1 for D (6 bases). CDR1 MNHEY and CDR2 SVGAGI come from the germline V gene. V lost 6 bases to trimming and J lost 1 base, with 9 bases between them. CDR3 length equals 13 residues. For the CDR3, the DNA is TGTGCCAGCAGCCCCAGGGGGAACACTGAAGCTTTCTTT. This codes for CASSPRGNTEAFF.

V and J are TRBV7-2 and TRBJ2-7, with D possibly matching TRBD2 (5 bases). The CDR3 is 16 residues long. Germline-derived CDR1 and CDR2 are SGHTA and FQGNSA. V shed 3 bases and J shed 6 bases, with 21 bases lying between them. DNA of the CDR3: TGTGCCAGCAGCTTCGGGGAACCTCTCACAACCCCCGAGCAGTACTTC. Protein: CASSFGEPLTTPEQYF.

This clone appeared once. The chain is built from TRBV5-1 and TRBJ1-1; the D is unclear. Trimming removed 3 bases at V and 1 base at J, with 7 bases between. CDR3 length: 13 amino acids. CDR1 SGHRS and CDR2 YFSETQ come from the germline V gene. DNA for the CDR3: TGCGCCAGCAGCTCCCTTAAGAACACTGAAGCTTTCTTT. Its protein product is CASSSLKNTEAFF.

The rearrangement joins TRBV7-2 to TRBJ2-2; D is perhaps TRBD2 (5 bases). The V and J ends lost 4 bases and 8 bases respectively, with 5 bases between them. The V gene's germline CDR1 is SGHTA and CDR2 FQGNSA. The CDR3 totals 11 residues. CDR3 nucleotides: TGTGCCAGCAGCTCGGGAGGGGAGCTGTTTTTT. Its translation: CASSSGGELFF.

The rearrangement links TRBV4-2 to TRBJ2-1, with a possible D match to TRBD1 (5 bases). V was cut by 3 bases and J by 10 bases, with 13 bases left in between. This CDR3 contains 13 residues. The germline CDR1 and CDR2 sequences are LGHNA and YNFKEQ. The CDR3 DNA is TGTGCCAGCAGCCATAAAACCTCAGGGGAGCAGTTCTTC. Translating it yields CASSHKTSGEQFF.

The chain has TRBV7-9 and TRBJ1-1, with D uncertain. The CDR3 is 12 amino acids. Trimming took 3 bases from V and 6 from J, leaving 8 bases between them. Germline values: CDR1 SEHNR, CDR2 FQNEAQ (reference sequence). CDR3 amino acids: CASSFSGPEAFF. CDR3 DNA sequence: TGTGCCAGCAGCTTCAGTGGCCCTGAAGCTTTCTTT.

As DNA, the CDR3 is TGTGCCAGCAGTGGCCGGGTCGAGCAGTACTTC. Translating gives CASSGRVEQYF. The V call is TRBV2, the J call TRBJ2-7; no clear D. This CDR3 has 11 residues. Germline V CDR1 and CDR2: SNHLY, FYNNEI. With 4 bases removed from V and 6 bases from J, the gap between germline ends came to 7 bases.

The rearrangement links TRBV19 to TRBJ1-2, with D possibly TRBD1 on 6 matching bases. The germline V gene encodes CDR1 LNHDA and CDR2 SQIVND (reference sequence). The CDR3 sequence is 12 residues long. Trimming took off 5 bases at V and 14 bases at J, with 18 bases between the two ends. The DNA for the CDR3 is TGTGCCAGTAGTGCAACCGGGACATCGAGGACCTTC. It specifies CASSATGTSRTF.

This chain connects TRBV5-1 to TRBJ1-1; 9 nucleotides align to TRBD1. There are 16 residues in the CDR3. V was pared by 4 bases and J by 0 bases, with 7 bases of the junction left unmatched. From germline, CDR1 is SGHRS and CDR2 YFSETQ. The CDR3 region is CASSRTGAGLNTEAFF. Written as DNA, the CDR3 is TGCGCCAGCAGCAGGACAGGGGCCGGTTTGAACACTGAAGCTTTCTTT. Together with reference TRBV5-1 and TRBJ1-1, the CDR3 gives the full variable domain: KAGVTQTPRYLIKTRGQQVTLSCSPISGHRSVSWYQQTPGQGLQFLFEYFSETQRNKGNFPGRFSGRQFSNSRSEMNVSTLELGDSALYLCASSRTGAGLNTEAFFGQGTRLTVV.

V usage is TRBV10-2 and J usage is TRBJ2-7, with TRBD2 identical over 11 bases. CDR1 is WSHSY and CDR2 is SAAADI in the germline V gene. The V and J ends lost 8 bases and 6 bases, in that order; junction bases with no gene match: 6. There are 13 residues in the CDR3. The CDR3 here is CASYSGRATEQYF. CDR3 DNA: TGCGCCAGCTATAGCGGGAGGGCAACCGAGCAGTACTTC.

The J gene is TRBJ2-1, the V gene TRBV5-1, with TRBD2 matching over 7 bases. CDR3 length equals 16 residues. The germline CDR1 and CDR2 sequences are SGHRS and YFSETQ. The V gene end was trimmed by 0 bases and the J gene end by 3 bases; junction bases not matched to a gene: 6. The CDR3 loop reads CASSLGRLAVYNEQFF. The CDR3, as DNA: TGCGCCAGCAGCTTGGGTCGGCTAGCGGTCTACAATGAGCAGTTCTTC.

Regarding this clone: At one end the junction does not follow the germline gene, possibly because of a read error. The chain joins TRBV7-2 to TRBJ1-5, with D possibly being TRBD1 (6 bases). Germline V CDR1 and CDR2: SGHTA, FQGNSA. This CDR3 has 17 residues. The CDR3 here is CASSLVFLTGSNQPQHF. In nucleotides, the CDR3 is TGTGCCAGCAGTTTAGTCTTCCTGACAGGTAGCAATCAGCCCCAGCATTTT.

CDR3 region: CAWSSSGTANTEAFF. Here the CDR3 DNA reads TGTGCCTGGAGTTCCTCCGGGACAGCGAACACTGAAGCTTTCTTT. This chain connects TRBV30 to TRBJ1-1; 7 nucleotides align to TRBD1. Germline V gives CDR1 GTSNPN, CDR2 SVGIG (reference sequence). The V gene end was trimmed by 2 bases and the J gene end by 1 base; junction bases not matched to a gene: 7. The CDR3 covers 15 residues.

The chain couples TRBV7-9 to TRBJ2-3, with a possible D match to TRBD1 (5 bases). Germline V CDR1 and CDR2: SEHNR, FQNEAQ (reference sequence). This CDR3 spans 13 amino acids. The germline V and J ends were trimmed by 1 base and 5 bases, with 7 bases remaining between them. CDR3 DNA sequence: TGTGCCAGCAGCTTAGGGACAAAAGATACGCAGTATTTT. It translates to CASSLGTKDTQYF.

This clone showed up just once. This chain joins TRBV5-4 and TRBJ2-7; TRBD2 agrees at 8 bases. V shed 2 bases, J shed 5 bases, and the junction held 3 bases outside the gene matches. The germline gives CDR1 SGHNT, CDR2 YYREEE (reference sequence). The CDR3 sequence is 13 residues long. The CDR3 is CASSFGTSDEQYF. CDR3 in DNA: TGTGCCAGCAGCTTCGGGACTAGTGACGAGCAGTACTTC.

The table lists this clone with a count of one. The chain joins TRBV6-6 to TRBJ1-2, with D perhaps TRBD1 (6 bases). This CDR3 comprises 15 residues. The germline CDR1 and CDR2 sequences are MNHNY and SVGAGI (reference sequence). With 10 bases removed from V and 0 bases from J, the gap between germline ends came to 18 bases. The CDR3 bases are TGTGCCACCACTAACAGGGTCCCCGCTAACTATGGCTACACCTTC. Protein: CATTNRVPANYGYTF.

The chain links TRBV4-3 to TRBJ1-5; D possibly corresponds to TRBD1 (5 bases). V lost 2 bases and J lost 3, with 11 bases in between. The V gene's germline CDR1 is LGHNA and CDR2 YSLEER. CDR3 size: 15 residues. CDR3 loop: CASSQSRGVNQPQHF. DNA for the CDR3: TGCGCCAGCAGCCAATCCCGGGGGGTCAATCAGCCCCAGCATTTT.

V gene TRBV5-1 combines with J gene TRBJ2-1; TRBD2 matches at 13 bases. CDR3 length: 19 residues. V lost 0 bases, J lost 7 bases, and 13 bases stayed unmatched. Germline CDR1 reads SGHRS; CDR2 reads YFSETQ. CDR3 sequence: CASSLVGTSGTLLLNEQFF. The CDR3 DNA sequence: TGCGCCAGCAGCTTGGTTGGGACTAGCGGGACCCTCCTGCTGAATGAGCAGTTCTTC.